This T cell receptor beta chain was captured in a study of CD8+ T cells in alopecia areata (dated by TCRdb to 2017 to 2018). With respect to the entire study: The treated patients took part in an open-label pilot trial in which moderate-to-severe alopecia areata was treated with oral tofacitinib at 5 to 10 mg twice daily. High-throughput TCRbeta sequencing was used to examine T cell clonal expansion in alopecia areata in both the C3H/HeJ mouse model and human patients. Biopsies were taken from tofacitinib-treated patients at baseline and again at 4 and 24 weeks into treatment, and several of those patients also had a later scalp biopsy. In humans, TCRbeta sequencing was performed on scalp tissue and on sorted CD4+ and CD8+ peripheral blood T cells from healthy controls and from patients with patchy or totalis/universalis alopecia areata. RNA came from the PAXgene miRNA kit for fixed scalp, the miRNeasy kit for PBMCs, and the RNeasy kit for mouse skin. immunoSEQ multiplex PCR using 35 Vbeta forward primers and 13 Jbeta reverse primers was used to amplify TCRbeta CDR3 regions. Patients stayed on tofacitinib for 6 to 18 months and then had 6 months of follow-up off drug so that delayed response and recurrence could be assessed. Clonality in the scalp was compared among normal scalp (n=4), patchy alopecia areata scalp (n=8), and alopecia totalis/universalis scalp (n=8). The study at large found these results: Compared with mice, TCR sequences shared between patients were less clear, possibly partly because of HLA diversity across the patient population. Unlike mouse skin, which is dominated by gammadelta T cells, normal human skin has resident alphabeta T cells that are also sequenced, and this complicates analysis of the scalp TCR repertoire. Lesional scalp, especially in alopecia totalis/universalis, showed higher clonality and more expanded CD8+ clones than normal scalp, suggesting antigenic drive.

From its cysteine to its phenylalanine, the CDR3 spans 12 amino acids. Only the CDR3 DNA stays, 36 bases, in frame from base 1. Per the germline V gene, SGHAT is the CDR1 and FQNNGV is the CDR2. The junction carries 12 bases between V and J, which are trimmed by 5 bases and 8 bases respectively. Notes on this clone: It lacks a known antigen. No much larger clone is present one base from it, and per-base qualities are unavailable.

The time point label for this specimen denotes: baseline before oral tofacitinib. Peripheral blood and lesional scalp punch biopsies were obtained from patients with alopecia areata. PBMCs were isolated by density centrifugation and stained for CD3, CD4 and CD8, after which CD4+ and CD8+ T cells were sorted on a FACSAria. Library method: the immunoSEQ multiplex PCR assay. For TCR sequencing, RNA was extracted from every sample and reverse transcribed into cDNA to serve as template. SuperScript III was used to make first-strand cDNA, primed with a 2:1 mix of oligo-dT and random hexamers. A synthetic immune receptor repertoire was used to assess amplification bias, and residual bias was removed computationally. The authors processed their data as follows. After raw reads were preprocessed to remove errors, the CDR3 was defined following IMGT conventions as running from the conserved cysteine to phenylalanine. Clonality was computed by normalizing Shannon entropy by log2 of the number of productive unique TCRs and subtracting the result from 1. Whether each scalp clone was CD4 or CD8 was inferred by checking scalp TCRbeta sequences against the CD4 and CD8 repertoires from sorted blood. Sourced from immuneACCESS, this table was stored by TCRdb with only in-frame sequences that have V and J called. A share of the clones is absent; for the studies checked, an unresolved V gene accounts for under half, and the remainder has no known explanation. That table gives V, J and clone size, and the DNA gave D and trimming. The sample table contains about 130,000 clones; only one count was recorded for 45% to 50% of them. The ten largest account for 18% of the sample.

The rearrangement joined TRBV11-2 to TRBJ1-1; the D gene is not confidently resolved. The receptor was derived from a human donor with alopecia areata. The input for sequencing was CD8+ T cells sorted from blood, taken at week 0. DNA sequence: TGTGCCAGCAGCCCTACGGGCTCCGAAGCTTTCTTT. Protein translation: CASSPTGSEAFF. The reference TRBV11-2 and TRBJ1-1 proteins fill in what lies around the CDR3, so the full variable domain reads EAGVAQSPRYKIIEKRQSVAFWCNPISGHATLYWYQQILGQGPKLLIQFQNNGVVDDSQLPKDRFSAERLKGVDSTLKIQPAKLEDSAVYLCASSPTGSEAFFGQGTRLTVV.